The 30 T cell receptor beta chains below all came from one sample that was sequenced in a study of blood T cell repertoires in COVID-19. Using immunoSEQ multiplex PCR, the repertoire was profiled, and TCRdb retains in-frame clones only, with some absent. The sample yields some 290,000 clones, around 89% seen once. What was sequenced was peripheral blood. The receptors derive from a woman between 35 and 50 years old with COVID-19, enrolled during active disease.

CDR3 DNA sequence: TGCAGCGTAGACCACCCGGGACTAGCGGGAGGAATATCCACAGATACGCAGTATTTT. Translation: CSVDHPGLAGGISTDTQYF. V and J are TRBV29-1 and TRBJ2-3; 15 bases are a match to TRBD2. Germline CDR1 and CDR2: SQVTM and ANQGSEA. V lost 6 bases, J lost 2 bases, and 15 bases stayed unmatched. The CDR3 has 19 amino acids.

The chain is built from TRBV7-6 and TRBJ2-7; tentative D call: TRBD1 (5 bases). The CDR3 totals 15 residues. Germline loops: CDR1 SGHVS, CDR2 FNYEAQ. V shed 1 base and J shed 0 bases, with 10 bases lying between them. CDR3: CASSLGQGVSYEQYF. The CDR3 coding sequence is TGTGCCAGCAGCTTAGGGCAGGGCGTCTCCTACGAGCAGTACTTC.

This rearrangement joins TRBV19 to TRBJ1-1, with 7 bases fitting TRBD1. CDR1 LNHDA and CDR2 SQIVND come from the germline V gene (reference sequence). This CDR3 is built from 16 residues. The junction had 7 bases not matched to a gene; V was cut back by 3 bases and J by 0 bases. The CDR3 here is CASSIGVGTVNTEAFF. The CDR3 DNA sequence: TGTGCCAGTAGTATTGGGGTCGGGACAGTGAACACTGAAGCTTTCTTT.

J is TRBJ2-7 and V is TRBV5-1; 11 nucleotides match TRBD1. V was pared by 5 bases and J by 5 bases, with 6 bases of the junction left unmatched. In germline, CDR1 is SGHRS, CDR2 YFSETQ. This CDR3 is built from 14 residues. The CDR3 coding sequence is TGCGCCAGCAGGACCGGGACAGGGGGAAACGAGCAGTACTTC. Residues: CASRTGTGGNEQYF.

The J gene is TRBJ2-5, the V gene TRBV6-2 or TRBV6-3; 9 bases fit TRBD1. The CDR3 totals 20 residues. In germline, CDR1 is MNHEY, CDR2 SVGEGT. The J segment lost 1 base and the V segment lost 4 bases, leaving 19 bases of the junction unmatched. CDR3 DNA: TGTGCCAGCAGTTTCGCGACACAGGGGGCGATGCATCAATTCCAAGAGACCCAGTACTTC. Translating it yields CASSFATQGAMHQFQETQYF.

This chain links TRBV7-2 with TRBJ2-1, with D tentatively TRBD2 (6 bases). CDR1 is SGHTA and CDR2 is FQGNSA in the germline V gene. There are 15 residues in the CDR3. Trimming pared 7 bases from V and 8 bases from J, leaving 21 bases between. The chain's CDR3 is CASIRWGTTGDEQFF. The CDR3 bases are TGTGCCAGCATCAGATGGGGCACTACGGGGGATGAGCAGTTCTTC.

The chain links TRBV9 to TRBJ1-2; 12 bases map to TRBD1. The CDR3 spans 15 residues. Germline V gene sequence: CDR1 SGDLS, CDR2 YYNGEE. With 4 bases clipped from V and 7 bases from J, the junction kept 8 bases outside the gene matches. As DNA, the CDR3 is TGTGCCAGCAGCAGTGAGGGACAGGGGGCGATTGGCTACACCTTC. Amino acids: CASSSEGQGAIGYTF.

The genes are TRBV2 and TRBJ1-1, with D perhaps TRBD1 (6 bases). The CDR3 has 13 amino acids. Germline assignment: CDR1 SNHLY and CDR2 FYNNEI. V was cut by 8 bases and J by 5 bases, with 15 bases left in between. The CDR3 DNA is TGTGCCAGCCTTTACCTGACAGGTACTGAAGCTTTCTTT. Translated: CASLYLTGTEAFF. The whole variable domain, filled in from reference TRBV2 and TRBJ1-1, reads EPEVTQTPSHQVTQMGQEVILRCVPISNHLYFYWYRQILGQKVEFLVSFYNNEISEKSEIFDDQFSVERPDGSNFTLKIRSTKLEDSAMYFCASLYLTGTEAFFGQGTRLTVV.

The chain uses TRBV19 and TRBJ1-2, with unresolved D. V was clipped by 10 bases and J by 0 bases, with 15 bases between them. The CDR3 runs 14 residues. CDR1 and CDR2 from the germline V gene are LNHDA and SQIVND (reference sequence). In nucleotides, the CDR3 is TGTGCCACCGACGAGGGCAGGCCTAACTATGGCTACACCTTC. Translation gives CATDEGRPNYGYTF.

The chain is built from TRBV27 and TRBJ2-6; D not certain. Germline CDR1 reads MNHEY; CDR2 reads SMNVEV (reference sequence). The CDR3 totals 15 residues. V lost 5 bases to trimming and J lost 2 bases, with 10 bases between them. As DNA, the CDR3 is TGTGCCAGCAGTCCTTATACGGCTGGGGCCAACGTCCTGACTTTC. This translates into CASSPYTAGANVLTF.

This clone was seen once. This chain links TRBV5-1 with TRBJ1-2; TRBD1 might be the D (5 bases). Germline CDR1 is SGHRS and CDR2 is YFSETQ. The CDR3 runs 13 residues. V was pared by 0 bases and J by 7 bases, with 10 bases between. The CDR3 nucleotides are TGCGCCAGCAGCTTGGGCGGGGACGGTGGCTACACCTTC. It is translated as CASSLGGDGGYTF. Full variable domain (remainder filled in from reference TRBV5-1 and TRBJ1-2): KAGVTQTPRYLIKTRGQQVTLSCSPISGHRSVSWYQQTPGQGLQFLFEYFSETQRNKGNFPGRFSGRQFSNSRSEMNVSTLELGDSALYLCASSLGGDGGYTFGSGTRLTVV.

The chain carries TRBV2 and TRBJ2-6; D uncertain. CDR3 length equals 17 residues. Trimming pared 7 bases from V and 1 base from J, leaving 17 bases between. CDR1 SNHLY and CDR2 FYNNEI come from the germline V gene. CDR3 sequence (DNA): TGTGCCAGCATTGGTGGGCAGGCCAGATCTGGGGCCAACGTCCTGACTTTC. Its translation: CASIGGQARSGANVLTF.

The J gene is TRBJ1-5, the V gene TRBV27; 11 nucleotides agree with TRBD1. Germline trimming cut 3 bases from V and 6 bases from J; bases unmatched to any gene: 4. The CDR3 runs to 15 residues. CDR1 MNHEY and CDR2 SMNVEV come from the germline V gene (reference sequence). CDR3 amino acids: CASSFRTGGGQPQHF. DNA of the CDR3: TGTGCCAGCAGTTTCCGGACAGGGGGCGGTCAGCCCCAGCATTTT.

The chain combines TRBV14 with TRBJ1-1; D remains ambiguous. The CDR3 runs to 13 residues. Trimming removed 6 bases from V and 5 bases from J, with 13 bases in between. Germline CDR1 SGHDN, CDR2 FVKESK. The CDR3 DNA sequence: TGTGCCAGCAGGGAACGGGGAGGAACTGAAGCTTTCTTT. Its translation is CASRERGGTEAFF.

This chain connects TRBV6-6 to TRBJ1-3; 7 positions agree with TRBD1. The CDR3 runs to 19 residues. J gave up 0 bases and V 5 bases, and 16 bases lay outside the gene matches. Germline loops: CDR1 MNHNY, CDR2 SVGAGI (reference sequence). The CDR3 loop is CASSRQTGSLSLSGNTIYF. The CDR3 nucleotides are TGTGCCAGCAGTCGCCAGACAGGGTCCTTATCCCTCTCTGGAAACACCATATATTTT.

The chain couples TRBV30 to TRBJ2-5; tentative D call: TRBD1 (5 bases). Germline loops: CDR1 GTSNPN, CDR2 SVGIG (reference sequence). The CDR3 runs to 14 residues. V dropped 0 bases and J dropped 6 bases, with 14 bases sitting between them. CDR3 coding DNA: TGTGCCTGGAGTGTAGAGTGGGGCGGACAGACCCAGTACTTC. Amino acid sequence: CAWSVEWGGQTQYF.

The V call is TRBV10-3, the J call TRBJ2-7; D might be TRBD1 (6 bases). Germline CDR1 ENHRY, CDR2 SYGVKD. The CDR3 contains 11 residues. V was shortened by 4 bases and J by 7 bases, with 8 bases between the two germline ends. CDR3 sequence: CAISADREQYF. CDR3 sequence (DNA): TGTGCCATCAGTGCAGACAGGGAGCAGTACTTC.

The CDR3 loop reads CASSSGGSQGLFF. In nucleotides, the CDR3 is TGTGCCAGCAGCTCTGGAGGGTCCCAAGGACTGTTTTTT. The rearrangement uses TRBV7-2 and TRBJ1-4; no clear D. V lost 4 bases, J lost 13 bases, and 16 bases lay in between. Per the germline V gene, CDR1 is SGHTA and CDR2 is FQGNSA. This CDR3 is 13 amino acids long.

V is TRBV11-2 and J is TRBJ2-3; D is possibly TRBD2 (5 bases). Deletions cut 0 bases from V and 0 bases from J, with 7 bases between. Germline V CDR1 and CDR2: SGHAT, FQNNGV. This CDR3 is built from 15 residues. The CDR3 DNA is TGTGCCAGCAGCTTAGACAGGACTAGCACAGATACGCAGTATTTT. Translating it yields CASSLDRTSTDTQYF.

The table lists this clone with a count of one. The gene calls are TRBV27 and TRBJ2-5; D is possibly TRBD2 (6 bases). The CDR3 sequence is 13 residues long. From germline, CDR1 is MNHEY and CDR2 SMNVEV (reference sequence). Trimming took 9 bases from V and 1 from J, leaving 12 bases between them. The CDR3 DNA sequence: TGTGCCAGTAGGAGGGGAGCCCAAGAGACCCAGTACTTC. Translation: CASRRGAQETQYF.

This clone was seen only once. The chain combines TRBV7-3 with TRBJ1-4; D gene uncertain. Trimming took 1 base from V and 8 from J, leaving 11 bases between them. The CDR3 has 14 residues. The germline V gene encodes CDR1 SGHTA and CDR2 FQGTGA. CDR3: CASSLRGGNEKLFF. The CDR3 nucleotides read TGTGCCAGCAGCTTAAGAGGAGGGAACGAAAAACTGTTTTTT.

This sequence joins TRBV7-9 and TRBJ1-6; 10 nucleotides line up with TRBD1. CDR1 and CDR2 (germline): SEHNR, FQNEAQ (reference sequence). V shed 5 bases and J 9 bases; nucleotides not matched to a gene: 7. CDR3 length: 15 amino acids. In DNA form, the CDR3 reads TGTGCCAGCAGCCCCGTCGGACAGGGGGTTTCACCCCTCCACTTT. Its protein product is CASSPVGQGVSPLHF.

As concerns this clone: A junction end diverges from the germline sequence, so it may reflect a read error. This chain joins TRBV4-3 and TRBJ1-2; TRBD1 matches 7 bases. The CDR3 contains 15 residues. Germline V gene sequence: CDR1 LGHNA, CDR2 YSLEER. The CDR3 spells CASSLSRGAGNGYTF. CDR3 coding DNA: TGCGCCAGCAGCCTAAGCAGGGGGGCCGGGAATGGATACACCTTC.

This clone turned up a few times. This sequence joins TRBV27 and TRBJ1-5; TRBD1 matches at 8 bases. There are 14 residues in the CDR3. Trimming at V came to 5 bases and at J to 6 bases, leaving 6 bases not matched to a gene. CDR1 is MNHEY, CDR2 SMNVEV, per germline (reference sequence). The CDR3: CASSQGQGGQPQHF. The CDR3 DNA sequence: TGTGCCAGCAGTCAAGGACAGGGTGGTCAGCCCCAGCATTTT.

J is TRBJ1-1 and V is TRBV4-3; D unresolved. This CDR3 contains 16 residues. The V gene lost 4 bases and the J gene lost 1 base, with 16 bases spanning the gap. Germline CDR1 reads LGHNA; CDR2 reads YSLEER. CDR3 nucleotide sequence: TGCGCCAGCAGCCTAAGACCCACACCGGGGAACACTGAAGCTTTCTTT. Its translation: CASSLRPTPGNTEAFF.

The chain carries TRBV7-9 and TRBJ1-1; D gene uncertain. Trimming left V 1 base short and J 8 bases short, with 5 bases between. The CDR3 has 11 residues. Germline CDR1 is SEHNR and CDR2 is FQNEAQ (reference sequence). Here the CDR3 reads CASSLGTEAFF. CDR3 in DNA: TGTGCCAGCAGCTTAGGCACAGAAGCTTTCTTT.

V and J are TRBV11-2 and TRBJ1-1; D is ambiguous. Germline loops: CDR1 SGHAT, CDR2 FQNNGV. There are 14 residues in the CDR3. The V and J ends lost 6 bases and 8 bases respectively, with 19 bases between them. CDR3 nucleotides: TGTGCCAGCAGAACCGAAAGAGTACAGTCGGAAGCTTTCTTT. Translated, it gives CASRTERVQSEAFF.

CDR3 loop: CASSSDRGRRTGELFF. DNA of the CDR3: TGTGCCAGCAGCTCCGACAGGGGGCGCCGGACCGGGGAGCTGTTTTTT. The J gene is TRBJ2-2, the V gene TRBV11-1; 10 bases are a match to TRBD1. V gave up 4 bases and J gave up 5 bases; unmatched junction bases: 7. This CDR3 contains 16 residues. Per the germline V gene, CDR1 is SGHAT and CDR2 is FQDESV (reference sequence).

This clone occurred once. V usage is TRBV5-1 and J usage is TRBJ2-1; 11 bases map to TRBD1. The germline V gene encodes CDR1 SGHRS and CDR2 YFSETQ. The CDR3 is 16 residues long. The J segment lost 6 bases and the V segment lost 4 bases, leaving 9 bases of the junction unmatched. CDR3 coding DNA: TGCGCCAGCAGCGGACGGGGACAGGGGGAAGTCAATGAGCAGTTCTTC. Amino acid sequence: CASSGRGQGEVNEQFF.

This clone has a single count. This rearrangement joins TRBV11-3 to TRBJ1-1; possibly TRBD1 for D (6 bases). The CDR3 spans 13 residues. The germline V and J ends were trimmed by 5 bases and 6 bases, with 13 bases remaining between them. Looked up from germline, CDR1 is SGHNT and CDR2 is YENEEA. In nucleotides, the CDR3 is TGTGCCAGCAGCACGGGGGGGGCGGCTGAAGCTTTCTTT. Protein product: CASSTGGAAEAFF.